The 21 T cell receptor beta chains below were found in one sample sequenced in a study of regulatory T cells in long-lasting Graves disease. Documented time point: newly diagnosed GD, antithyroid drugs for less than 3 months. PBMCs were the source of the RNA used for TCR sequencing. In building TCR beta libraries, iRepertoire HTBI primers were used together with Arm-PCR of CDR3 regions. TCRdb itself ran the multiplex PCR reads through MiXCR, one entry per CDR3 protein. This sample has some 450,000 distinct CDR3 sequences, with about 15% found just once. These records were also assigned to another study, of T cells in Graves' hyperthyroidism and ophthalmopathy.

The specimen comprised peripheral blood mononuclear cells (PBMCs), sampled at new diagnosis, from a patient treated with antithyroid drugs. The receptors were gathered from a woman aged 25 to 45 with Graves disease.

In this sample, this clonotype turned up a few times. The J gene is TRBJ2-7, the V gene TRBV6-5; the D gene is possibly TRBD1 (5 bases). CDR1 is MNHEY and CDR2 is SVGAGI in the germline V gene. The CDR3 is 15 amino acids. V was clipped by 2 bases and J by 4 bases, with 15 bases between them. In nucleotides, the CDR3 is TGTGCCAGCAGTTACGGGGCTGGTTTGGATTACGAGCAGTACTTC. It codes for CASSYGAGLDYEQYF.

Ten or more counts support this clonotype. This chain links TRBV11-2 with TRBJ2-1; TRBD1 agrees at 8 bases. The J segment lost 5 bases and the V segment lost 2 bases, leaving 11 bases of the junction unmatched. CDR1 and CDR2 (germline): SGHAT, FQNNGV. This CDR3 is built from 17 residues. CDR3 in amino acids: CASSLKWGQERNNEQFF. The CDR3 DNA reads TGTGCCAGCAGCTTAAAATGGGGACAGGAGAGAAACAATGAGCAGTTCTTC.

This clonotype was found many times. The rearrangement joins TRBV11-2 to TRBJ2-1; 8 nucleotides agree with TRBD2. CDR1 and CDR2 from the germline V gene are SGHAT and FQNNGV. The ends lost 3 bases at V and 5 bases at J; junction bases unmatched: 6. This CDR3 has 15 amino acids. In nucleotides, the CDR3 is TGTGCCAGCAGCTTGTCTAGCGGGCCCGACAATGAGCAGTTCTTC. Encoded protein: CASSLSSGPDNEQFF.

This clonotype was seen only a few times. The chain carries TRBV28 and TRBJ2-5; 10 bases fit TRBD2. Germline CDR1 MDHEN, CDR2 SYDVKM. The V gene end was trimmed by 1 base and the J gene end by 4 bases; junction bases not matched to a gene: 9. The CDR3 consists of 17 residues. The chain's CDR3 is CASSLSSSGSIGETQYF. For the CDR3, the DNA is TGTGCCAGCAGTTTATCCTCTAGCGGGAGTATTGGAGAGACCCAGTACTTC.

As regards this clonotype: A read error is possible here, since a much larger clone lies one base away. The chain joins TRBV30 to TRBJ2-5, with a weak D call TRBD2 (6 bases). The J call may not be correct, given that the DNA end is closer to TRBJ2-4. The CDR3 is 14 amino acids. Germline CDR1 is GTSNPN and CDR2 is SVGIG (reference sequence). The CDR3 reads CAWSVTGDLNIQYF. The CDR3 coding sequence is TGTGCCTGGAGTGTGACGGGAGACTTAAACATTCAGTACTTC.

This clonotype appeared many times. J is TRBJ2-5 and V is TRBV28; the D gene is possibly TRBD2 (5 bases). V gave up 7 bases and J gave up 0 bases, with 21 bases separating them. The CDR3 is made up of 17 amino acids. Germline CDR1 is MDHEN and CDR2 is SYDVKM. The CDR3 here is CASTEGGGPGYQETQYF. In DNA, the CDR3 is TGTGCCAGCACCGAGGGTGGTGGGCCGGGGTACCAAGAGACCCAGTACTTC.

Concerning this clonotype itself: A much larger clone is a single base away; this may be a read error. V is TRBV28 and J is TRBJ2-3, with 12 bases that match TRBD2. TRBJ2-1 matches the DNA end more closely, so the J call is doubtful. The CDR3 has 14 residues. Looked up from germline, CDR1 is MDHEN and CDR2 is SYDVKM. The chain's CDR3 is CASSVTSGRYEQFF. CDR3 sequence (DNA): TGTGCCAGCAGTGTGACTAGCGGGAGATACGAGCAGTTCTTC.

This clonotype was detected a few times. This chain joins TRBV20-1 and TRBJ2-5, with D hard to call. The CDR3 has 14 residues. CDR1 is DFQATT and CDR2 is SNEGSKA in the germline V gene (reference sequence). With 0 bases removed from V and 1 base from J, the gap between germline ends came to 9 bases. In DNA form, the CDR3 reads TGCAGTGCTAGAGAGAGGATACTCCAAGAGACCCAGTACTTC. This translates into CSARERILQETQYF.

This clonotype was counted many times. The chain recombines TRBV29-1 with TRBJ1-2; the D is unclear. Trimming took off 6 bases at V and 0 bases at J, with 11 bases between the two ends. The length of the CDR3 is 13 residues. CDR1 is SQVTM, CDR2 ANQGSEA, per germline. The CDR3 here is CSVKHLTNYGYTF. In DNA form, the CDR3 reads TGCAGCGTCAAACACTTAACTAACTATGGCTACACCTTC.

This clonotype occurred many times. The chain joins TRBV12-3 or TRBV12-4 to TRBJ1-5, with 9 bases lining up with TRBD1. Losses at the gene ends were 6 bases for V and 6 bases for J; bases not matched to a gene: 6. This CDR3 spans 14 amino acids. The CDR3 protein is CASSLQGAAQPQHF. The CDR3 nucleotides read TGTGCCAGCAGCCTACAGGGGGCTGCTCAGCCCCAGCATTTT.

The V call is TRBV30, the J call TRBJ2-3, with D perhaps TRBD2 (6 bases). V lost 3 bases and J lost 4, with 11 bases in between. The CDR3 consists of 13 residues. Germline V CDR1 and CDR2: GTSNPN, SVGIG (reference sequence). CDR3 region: CAWRSGVADTQYF. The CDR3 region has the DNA TGTGCCTGGAGGTCGGGAGTGGCAGATACGCAGTATTTT. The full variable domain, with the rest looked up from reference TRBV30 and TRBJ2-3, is SQTIHQWPATLVQPVGSPLSLECTVEGTSNPNLYWYRQAAGRGLQLLFYSVGIGQISSEVPQNLSASRPQDRQFILSSKKLLLSDSGFYLCAWRSGVADTQYFGPGTRLTVL.

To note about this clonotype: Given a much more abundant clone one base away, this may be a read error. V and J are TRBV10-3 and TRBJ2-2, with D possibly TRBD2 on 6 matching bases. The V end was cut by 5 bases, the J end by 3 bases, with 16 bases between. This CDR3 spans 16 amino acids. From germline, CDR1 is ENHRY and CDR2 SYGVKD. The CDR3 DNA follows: TGTGCCATCAGTAAGTTGGAGGGGCCAGACACCGGGGAGCTGTTTTTT. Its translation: CAISKLEGPDTGELFF.

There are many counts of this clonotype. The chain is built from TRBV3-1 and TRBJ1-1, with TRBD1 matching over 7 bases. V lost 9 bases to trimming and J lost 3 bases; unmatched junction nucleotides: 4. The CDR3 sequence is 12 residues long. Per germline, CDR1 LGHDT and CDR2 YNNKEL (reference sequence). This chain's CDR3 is CASNQGDTEAFF. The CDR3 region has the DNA TGTGCCAGTAATCAGGGGGACACTGAAGCTTTCTTT.

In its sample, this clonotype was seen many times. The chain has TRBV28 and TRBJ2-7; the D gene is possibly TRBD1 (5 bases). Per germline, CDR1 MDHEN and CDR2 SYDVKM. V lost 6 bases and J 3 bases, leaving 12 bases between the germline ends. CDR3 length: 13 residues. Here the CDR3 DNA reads TGTGCCAGCAGCCTCGGACAAGACTACGAGCAGTACTTC. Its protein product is CASSLGQDYEQYF.

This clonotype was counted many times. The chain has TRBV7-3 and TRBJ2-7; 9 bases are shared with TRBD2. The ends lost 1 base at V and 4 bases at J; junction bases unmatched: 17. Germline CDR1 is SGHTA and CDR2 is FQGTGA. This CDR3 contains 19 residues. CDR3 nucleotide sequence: TGTGCCAGCAGCTTAATCCCCCTTACTGCGGGAGGGAACCTATACGAGCAGTACTTC. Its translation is CASSLIPLTAGGNLYEQYF.

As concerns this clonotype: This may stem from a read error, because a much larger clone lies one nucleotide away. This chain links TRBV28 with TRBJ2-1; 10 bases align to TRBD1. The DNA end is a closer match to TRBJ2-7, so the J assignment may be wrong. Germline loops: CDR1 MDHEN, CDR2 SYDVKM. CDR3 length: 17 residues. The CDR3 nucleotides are TGTGCCAGCAGTCTAAAACCCGGGACAGGGGATTTTTATTGGCAGTACTTC. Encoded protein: CASSLKPGTGDFYWQYF.

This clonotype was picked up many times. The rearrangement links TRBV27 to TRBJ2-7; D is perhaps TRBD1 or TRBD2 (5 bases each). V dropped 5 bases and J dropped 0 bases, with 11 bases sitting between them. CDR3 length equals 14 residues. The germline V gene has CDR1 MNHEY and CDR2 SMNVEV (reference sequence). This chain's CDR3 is CASSRGTLSYEQYF. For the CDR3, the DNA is TGTGCCAGCAGTCGAGGGACCCTCTCCTACGAGCAGTACTTC.

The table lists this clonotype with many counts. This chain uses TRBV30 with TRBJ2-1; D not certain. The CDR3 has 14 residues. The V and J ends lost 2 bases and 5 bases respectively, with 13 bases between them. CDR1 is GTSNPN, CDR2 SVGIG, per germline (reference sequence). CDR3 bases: TGTGCCTGGAGTACGGCCGAAACCGACAATGAGCAGTTCTTC. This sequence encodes CAWSTAETDNEQFF.

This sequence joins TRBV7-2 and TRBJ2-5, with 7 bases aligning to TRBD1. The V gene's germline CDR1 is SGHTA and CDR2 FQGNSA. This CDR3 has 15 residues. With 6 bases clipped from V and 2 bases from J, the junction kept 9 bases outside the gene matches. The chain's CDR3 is CASSPPGQRQETQYF. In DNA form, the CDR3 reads TGTGCCAGCAGTCCGCCGGGACAGAGGCAAGAGACCCAGTACTTC.

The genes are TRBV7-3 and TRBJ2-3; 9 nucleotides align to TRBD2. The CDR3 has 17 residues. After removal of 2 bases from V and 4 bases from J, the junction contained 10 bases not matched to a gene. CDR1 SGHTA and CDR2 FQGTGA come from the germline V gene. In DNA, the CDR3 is TGTGCCAGCAGCTTACGCCCTAGCGGGATAGTCTCAGATACGCAGTATTTT. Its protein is CASSLRPSGIVSDTQYF.

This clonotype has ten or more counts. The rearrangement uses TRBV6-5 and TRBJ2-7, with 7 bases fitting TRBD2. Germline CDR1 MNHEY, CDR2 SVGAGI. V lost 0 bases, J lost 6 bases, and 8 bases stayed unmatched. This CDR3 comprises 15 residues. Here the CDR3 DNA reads TGTGCCAGCAGTTACTCTTGGGGGGGGTCTGGCGAGCAGTACTTC. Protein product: CASSYSWGGSGEQYF.